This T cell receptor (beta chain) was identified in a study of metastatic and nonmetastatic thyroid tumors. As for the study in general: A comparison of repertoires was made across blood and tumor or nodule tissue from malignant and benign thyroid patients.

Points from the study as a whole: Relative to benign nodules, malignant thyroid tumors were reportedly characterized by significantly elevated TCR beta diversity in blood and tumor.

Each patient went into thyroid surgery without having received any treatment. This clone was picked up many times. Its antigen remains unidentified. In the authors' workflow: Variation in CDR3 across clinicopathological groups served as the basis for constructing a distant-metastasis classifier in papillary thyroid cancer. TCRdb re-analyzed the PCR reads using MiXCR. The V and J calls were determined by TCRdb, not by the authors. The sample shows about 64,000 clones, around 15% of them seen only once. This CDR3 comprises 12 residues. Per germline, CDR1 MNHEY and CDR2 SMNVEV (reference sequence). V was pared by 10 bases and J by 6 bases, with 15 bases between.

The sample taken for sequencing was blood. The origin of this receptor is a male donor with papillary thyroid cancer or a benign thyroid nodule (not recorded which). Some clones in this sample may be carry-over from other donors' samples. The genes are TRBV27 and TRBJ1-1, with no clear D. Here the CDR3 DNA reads TGTGCCACCCGGAAGGGTGTGGCTGAAGCTTTCTTT. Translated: CATRKGVAEAFF.